Sequencing of this T cell receptor (beta chain) was carried out in a study of shared clonotypes between healthy human individuals. Overall study findings and caveats: The authors expected sequencing depth to affect clonotype sharing among donors.

Replicate PCRs run on unsorted PBMC used roughly 0.3 ug DNA, which was approximately 30,000 T cell genomes. Ten immunoSEQ deep assay plates were used by the authors to sequence unsorted PBMC DNA. TCRdb's copy holds only in-frame clones and misses some; the assay was immunoSEQ multiplex PCR. The repertoire has a few hundred thousand clones, approximately 77% of them found once; the top ten carry around 12%. Concerning this clone: Its antigen is unidentified.

In germline, CDR1 is KGHSY, CDR2 FQNENV. Deletions cut 2 bases from V and 4 bases from J, with 14 bases between. CDR3 size: 15 residues. The TCR sequence derives from a woman between 40 and 55 years old in good health. Some clones in this sample may be carry-over from other donors' samples. The genes are TRBV16 and TRBJ1-1, with a weak D call TRBD1 (5 bases). The sequencing sample was made of PBMCs. CDR3 DNA sequence: TGTGCCAGCAGCCAAGGAATCCAGGGATCCACTGAAGCTTTCTTT. It codes for CASSQGIQGSTEAFF.